Only a few counts were recorded for the clone carrying this T cell receptor beta chain. Its antigen is undetermined. It was RNA transcripts that yielded the amplified TCR beta CDR3 regions. The study used the HTBI primer set for a first-round RT-PCR of the TCR CDR3. One entry per CDR3 protein, called by TCRdb with MiXCR from the multiplex PCR reads. The table records a few hundred thousand distinct CDR3 sequences, about 43% of them present only once. The data are from a study of T cells in Graves' hyperthyroidism and ophthalmopathy. Study-level results: A 13 V-J signature model discriminated ophthalmopathy versus stable hyperthyroidism.

The CDR3 runs to 13 residues. V lost 6 bases, J lost 3 bases, and 12 bases lay in between. CDR1 is SQVTM and CDR2 is ANQGSEA in the germline V gene. Used for diagnoses were clinical symptoms, serum thyroxine and TRAb, thyroid ultrasound and orbital computed tomography. The sample was peripheral blood or thyroid tissue (not recorded which). The clonotype comes from a woman aged 18-29 years with Graves' hyperthyroidism. The chain links TRBV29-1 to TRBJ2-1; D remains ambiguous. CDR3 protein: CSVLASRYNEQFF. The CDR3, as DNA: TGCAGCGTCTTGGCTTCACGCTACAATGAGCAGTTCTTC.